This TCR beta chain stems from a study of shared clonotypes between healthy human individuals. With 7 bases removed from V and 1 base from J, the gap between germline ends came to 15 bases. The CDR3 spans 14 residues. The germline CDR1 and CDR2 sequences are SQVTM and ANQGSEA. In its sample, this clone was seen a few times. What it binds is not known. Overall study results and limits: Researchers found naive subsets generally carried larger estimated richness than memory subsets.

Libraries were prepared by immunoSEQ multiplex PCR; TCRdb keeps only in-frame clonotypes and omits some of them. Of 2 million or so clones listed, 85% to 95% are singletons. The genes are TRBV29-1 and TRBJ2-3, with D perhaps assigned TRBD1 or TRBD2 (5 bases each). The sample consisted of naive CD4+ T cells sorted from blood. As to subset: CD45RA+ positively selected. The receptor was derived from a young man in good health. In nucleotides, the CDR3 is TGCAGCGCCCCACACGGGGCCCGCACAGATACGCAGTATTTT. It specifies CSAPHGARTDTQYF.